These 16 T cell receptor beta chains originate from one sample sequenced in a study of T-cell memory formation after mild COVID-19. Each CDR3 protein gets one entry after TCRdb re-called the 5' RACE reads with MiXCR. The table includes approximately 560,000 distinct CDR3 sequences, roughly 17% detected once. The sequencing input was PBMCs or a T cell subset sorted from them (not recorded which). The receptors were sampled from an adult woman who had mild COVID-19 (a few samples of this study predate the infection). Cell type and time point are not known.

The rearrangement links TRBV5-4 to TRBJ2-1; 14 positions match TRBD2. Germline trimming cut 3 bases from V and 9 bases from J; bases unmatched to any gene: 5. Germline V gives CDR1 SGHNT, CDR2 YYREEE (reference sequence). This CDR3 is 15 amino acids long. CDR3 in amino acids: CASSSGLAGVFEQFF. In DNA form, the CDR3 reads TGTGCCAGCAGCTCGGGACTAGCGGGAGTTTTTGAGCAGTTCTTC.

This CDR3 is CASSIGPSGRISWADTQYF. The CDR3 DNA reads TGTGCCAGTAGTATTGGTCCTAGCGGGAGGATTAGTTGGGCAGATACGCAGTATTTT. The chain links TRBV19 to TRBJ2-3; 11 bases map to TRBD2. V shed 3 bases, J shed 4 bases, and the junction held 15 bases outside the gene matches. Germline values: CDR1 LNHDA, CDR2 SQIVND (reference sequence). The CDR3 totals 19 residues.

The chain joins TRBV27 to TRBJ2-3; D possibly matches TRBD1 or TRBD2 (6 bases each). The germline V gene has CDR1 MNHEY and CDR2 SMNVEV (reference sequence). The CDR3 length is 16 residues. Trimming cost V 1 base and J 5 bases, with 16 bases left between them. The CDR3 reads CASSLYTGAKLDTQYF. The CDR3 nucleotides are TGTGCCAGCAGTTTATATACGGGGGCGAAATTAGATACGCAGTATTTT.

The rearrangement uses TRBV24-1 and TRBJ2-2; either TRBD1 or TRBD2 may supply D (6 bases each). Germline V lookup: CDR1 KGHDR, CDR2 SFDVKD. V gave up 2 bases and J gave up 5 bases, with 14 bases separating them. The CDR3 consists of 16 residues. DNA for the CDR3: TGTGCCACCAGTGATTCGGGACAAGGGGGGACCGGGGAGCTGTTTTTT. Protein sequence: CATSDSGQGGTGELFF.

The chain uses TRBV29-1 and TRBJ1-1; D might be TRBD1 (5 bases). The germline V gene encodes CDR1 SQVTM and CDR2 ANQGSEA. Trimming stripped 5 bases from V and 1 base from J, with 17 bases between. The CDR3 covers 15 residues. In DNA, the CDR3 is TGCAGCGTTCAAAGGGCCGGGACGGAGAACACTGAAGCTTTCTTT. Translation: CSVQRAGTENTEAFF.

This clonotype was seen only a few times. The genes are TRBV4-2 and TRBJ2-7, with D tentatively TRBD1 (5 bases). V was cut by 0 bases and J by 4 bases, with 13 bases left in between. The length of the CDR3 is 15 residues. The germline V gene has CDR1 LGHNA and CDR2 YNFKEQ. CDR3 region: CASSQDGRAYYEQYF. CDR3 nucleotide sequence: TGTGCCAGCAGCCAAGACGGCAGGGCCTATTACGAGCAGTACTTC.

The J gene is TRBJ1-5, the V gene TRBV2; D is possibly TRBD1 (6 bases). Germline CDR1 and CDR2: SNHLY and FYNNEI. Trimming left V 6 bases short and J 0 bases short, with 12 bases between. CDR3 length: 15 amino acids. The CDR3 here is CASRQGLNSNQPQHF. The DNA for the CDR3 is TGTGCCAGCAGACAGGGACTAAATAGCAATCAGCCCCAGCATTTT.

This clonotype has just a few counts. This sequence joins TRBV30 and TRBJ2-7, with TRBD1 identical over 7 bases. Germline CDR1 and CDR2: GTSNPN and SVGIG (reference sequence). V lost 1 base, J lost 4 bases, and 4 bases stayed unmatched. This CDR3 spans 13 amino acids. CDR3 sequence: CAWSADRDYEQYF. The CDR3 region has the DNA TGTGCCTGGAGTGCTGACAGGGATTACGAGCAGTACTTC.

The genes are TRBV15 and TRBJ2-5; 9 bases fit TRBD1. CDR1 and CDR2 (germline): LNHNV, YYDKDF (reference sequence). The CDR3 is 16 amino acids. With V trimmed by 1 base and J by 5 bases, 8 bases remained unmatched. The CDR3 DNA sequence: TGTGCCACCAGCAGAGGGGACAGGGCTGAGAGGGAGACCCAGTACTTC. The encoded protein is CATSRGDRAERETQYF.

Worth noting for this clonotype: This may arise from a read error, as a much more abundant clone is one base away. The chain links TRBV7-2 to TRBJ2-7; no clear D. The germline CDR1 and CDR2 sequences are SGHTA and FQGNSA. The CDR3 runs to 11 residues. CDR3: CAISTAYEQYF. As DNA, the CDR3 is TGTGCCATCAGCACAGCCTACGAGCAGTACTTC.

This clonotype was observed a handful of times. The CDR3 loop reads CSDKSRGQETQYF. The CDR3 nucleotides read TGCAGCGACAAGAGCCGGGGGCAAGAGACCCAGTACTTC. The chain carries TRBV29-1 and TRBJ2-5; a possible D gene is TRBD2 (6 bases). The ends were cut back, 7 bases at V and 2 bases at J, with 14 bases in the middle. CDR3 size: 13 residues. The V gene's germline CDR1 is SQVTM and CDR2 ANQGSEA.

CDR3 sequence: CASSYPGQGFYGYTF. CDR3 nucleotides: TGTGCCAGCAGTTACCCGGGACAGGGTTTCTATGGCTACACCTTC. The genes are TRBV6-1 and TRBJ1-2; 9 nucleotides align to TRBD1. Germline V CDR1 and CDR2: MNHNS, SASEGT. CDR3 length: 15 residues. Germline trimming cut 5 bases from V and 4 bases from J; bases unmatched to any gene: 8.

To note about this clonotype: An end of the junction does not agree with germline; a read error may underlie this. This chain joins TRBV29-1 and TRBJ2-1, with 9 nucleotides matching TRBD1. This CDR3 contains 17 residues. Germline V gene data show CDR1 as SQVTM and CDR2 as ANQGSEA. In nucleotides, the CDR3 is TGCAGCGTTGAGGGGACAGGGTCTTCGGGGGGCTACAATGAGAAGTTCTTC. It yields the protein CSVEGTGSSGGYNEKFF.

The chain uses TRBV3-1 and TRBJ1-2; possibly TRBD1 for D (5 bases). The CDR3 sequence is 13 residues long. Germline V CDR1 and CDR2: LGHDT, YNNKEL (reference sequence). V gave up 5 bases and J gave up 8 bases, with 15 bases separating them. CDR3 in DNA: TGTGCCAGCAGCTTCGACAGCCTAAGCGGCTACACCTTC. This encodes CASSFDSLSGYTF.

This sequence joins TRBV7-3 and TRBJ2-3; possible D gene TRBD2, 5 bases. CDR1 SGHTA and CDR2 FQGTGA come from the germline V gene. V dropped 2 bases and J dropped 9 bases, with 12 bases sitting between them. This CDR3 has 13 residues. This CDR3 reads CASSLSNPGTQYF. For the CDR3, the DNA is TGTGCCAGCAGCTTATCAAACCCGGGAACGCAGTATTTT.

CDR3 nucleotides: TGCAGCGTCTGGGGGGTGGACACTAACACTGAAGCTTTCTTT. This sequence encodes CSVWGVDTNTEAFF. The chain couples TRBV29-1 to TRBJ1-1, with D tentatively TRBD1 (5 bases). V shed 6 bases and J shed 2 bases, with 16 bases lying between them. Germline V CDR1 and CDR2: SQVTM, ANQGSEA. The CDR3 loop spans 14 amino acids.